This T cell receptor beta chain emerged from a study of blood T cell repertoires in COVID-19 (dated by TCRdb to 2019 to 2021). Some background on the complete study: Collaborator samples came from the United States, Italy and Spain and covered acute and convalescent phases of COVID-19. Samples were obtained from the ongoing ImmuneRACE study (first 160 participants) and from 1,200 or so subjects provided by 6 global collaborators. The repertoires were made available in a free public database intended to serve as a resource for research on the immune response to SARS-CoV-2. Subjects who had been exposed to COVID-19, were actively infected with it, or had recovered from it provided the deeply sampled blood TCRbeta repertoires that made up the dataset. The sample metadata nearly always contained a de-identified subject ID, COVID-19 status, age in years and sex. Where available, HLA class I and class II types were obtained from metadata supplied by the sample provider rather than from assay-based typing. The material from the prospective study consisted of cDNA or gDNA derived from T cells, B-cell-depleted T cells, or PBMCs.

TCRbeta CDR3 regions were amplified from genomic DNA by means of the immunoSEQ Assay, a bias-controlled multiplex PCR. Per the authors' processing: Nucleated cell counts per sample were estimated from amplification of reference gene primers within the assay. To quantify the absolute abundance of each unique TCRbeta CDR3 rearrangement, sequence reads were collapsed and filtered. For each sample, productive Simpson clonality was calculated by taking the square root of Simpson's diversity index across productive rearrangements. TCRdb holds this immuneACCESS table with in-frame rearrangements only. Some clones are missing; in checked studies, unresolved V genes explain under half, and the rest has no known cause. V, J and clone size reflect that table, while D and trimming were determined from the DNA. This sample is represented by some 250,000 clones; approximately 86% of them were singletons. 3% to 3.5% of the sample rests with the top ten.

Another Seattle source contributed samples from volunteer blood donors who had recovered from COVID-19. Collaborating institutions collected whole blood in K2EDTA tubes following their own protocols. For TCRbeta analysis, collaborators shipped samples in one of three forms: frozen whole blood, isolated PBMCs, or DNA extracted from either of those sample types. From cysteine to phenylalanine, the CDR3 is 13 amino acids long. Here the CDR3 DNA is all that survives: 39 bases in frame from base 1. Via the germline V gene, CDR1 is SNHLY and CDR2 FYNNEI. V loses 6 bases of germline sequence and J loses 3 bases, and the interval between the two ends is 10 bases. This clone was observed once. The antigen this receptor binds is unknown. Per-base qualities were not stored, and no clone one base away is much larger. What the research found in general, with its limitations: The amount of clinical and demographic metadata varied by source and participant and was provided uncurated.

Material for sequencing was peripheral blood. The chain is assembled from TRBV2 and TRBJ2-3, with a tentative D gene TRBD1 over 5 matching bases. The receptor was derived from a woman aged 30 to 39 who had recovered from COVID-19. The CDR3 region: CASRDPGTDTQYF. The DNA is TGTGCCAGCAGAGATCCAGGGACAGATACGCAGTATTTT.